These 29 T cell receptor beta chains were all obtained from the same sample, sequenced in a study of radiotherapy plus CTLA-4 blockade in lung cancer (dated by TCRdb to 2016 to 2018). Libraries were constructed by the immunoSEQ multiplex PCR assay. This is the immuneACCESS table as TCRdb keeps it, with only in-frame sequences that have V and J called. A part of the clones is gone; compared with another copy, unresolved V genes explain less than half, and the rest is unexplained. The sample data list tens of thousands of clones, and about 77% of these were observed just once. 9.8% of the sample is held by the ten biggest clonotypes. Sequences were derived from peripheral blood, sampled from a patient treated with radiotherapy plus ipilimumab. All receptors derive from a human donor with non-small cell lung cancer who had stable disease on radiotherapy plus ipilimumab.

This chain joins TRBV7-9 and TRBJ1-4; 10 positions agree with TRBD1. The V segment lost 1 base and the J segment 7 bases; nucleotides outside the gene matches: 9. Germline loops: CDR1 SEHNR, CDR2 FQNEAQ (reference sequence). The CDR3 length is 17 residues. CDR3 sequence reads: CASSLGDRGREGEKLFF. In DNA, the CDR3 is TGTGCCAGCAGCTTAGGAGACAGGGGGCGCGAGGGTGAAAAACTGTTTTTT.

V is TRBV7-3 and J is TRBJ2-5; no definite D call. This CDR3 comprises 13 residues. Germline CDR1 and CDR2: SGHTA and FQGTGA. V gave up 1 base and J gave up 2 bases, with 5 bases separating them. CDR3 residues: CASSLRPQETQYF. CDR3 DNA sequence: TGTGCCAGCAGCTTAAGGCCACAAGAGACCCAGTACTTC.

This chain connects TRBV6-6 to TRBJ1-1; TRBD1 matches 11 bases. The ends lost 7 bases at V and 0 bases at J; junction bases unmatched: 4. Germline values: CDR1 MNHNY, CDR2 SVGAGI (reference sequence). There are 15 residues in the CDR3. DNA of the CDR3: TGTGCCAGCACGAGGACAGGGGGCGTGAACACTGAAGCTTTCTTT. Translation: CASTRTGGVNTEAFF.

This clone was observed a single time. The chain recombines TRBV11-3 with TRBJ2-2; no firm D call. V gave up 5 bases and J gave up 3 bases, with 7 bases separating them. From germline, CDR1 is SGHNT and CDR2 YENEEA. This CDR3 is built from 13 residues. The CDR3 region is CASSPVYTGELFF. CDR3 nucleotides: TGTGCCAGCAGCCCTGTTTACACCGGGGAGCTGTTTTTT.

The chain combines TRBV11-2 with TRBJ2-2; weak D call: TRBD2 (5 bases). Germline values: CDR1 SGHAT, CDR2 FQNNGV. There are 15 residues in the CDR3. V was shortened by 3 bases and J by 8 bases, with 16 bases between the two germline ends. The CDR3 reads CASSFTSVLAGELFF. CDR3 sequence (DNA): TGTGCCAGCAGCTTCACCTCGGTCCTAGCTGGGGAGCTGTTTTTT.

The V call is TRBV29-1, the J call TRBJ2-1, with TRBD1 identical over 8 bases. After removal of 0 bases from V and 0 bases from J, the junction contained 4 bases not matched to a gene. This CDR3 contains 16 residues. Germline V gives CDR1 SQVTM, CDR2 ANQGSEA. The CDR3 is CSVEEGTGSSYNEQFF. Written as DNA, the CDR3 is TGCAGCGTTGAAGAGGGGACAGGTAGCTCCTACAATGAGCAGTTCTTC.

This clone has just one count. The V gene is TRBV29-1, the J gene TRBJ1-1; TRBD1 matches at 8 bases. After removal of 1 base from V and 5 bases from J, the junction contained 6 bases not matched to a gene. Germline assignment: CDR1 SQVTM and CDR2 ANQGSEA. This CDR3 contains 14 residues. CDR3 in DNA: TGCAGCGTTGAAGGGTCAGGGGGCAAGACTGAAGCTTTCTTT. Protein sequence: CSVEGSGGKTEAFF.

The chain uses TRBV9 and TRBJ1-2; 11 nucleotides match TRBD1. Germline V CDR1 and CDR2: SGDLS, YYNGEE. This CDR3 region has 15 residues. V lost 4 bases and J lost 5; bases outside the gene matches: 7. The CDR3 sequence: CASSTRDRGNYGYTF. The CDR3 nucleotides are TGTGCCAGCAGCACCCGGGACAGGGGGAATTATGGCTACACCTTC.

The CDR3 loop is CSVDGQGNYGYTF. The DNA for the CDR3 is TGCAGCGTTGATGGTCAGGGCAACTATGGCTACACCTTC. The rearrangement links TRBV29-1 to TRBJ1-2; maybe TRBD1 (5 bases). The CDR3 extends over 13 amino acids. The V and J ends lost 3 bases and 2 bases respectively, with 10 bases between them. From germline, CDR1 is SQVTM and CDR2 ANQGSEA.

This clone was found a few times. The chain carries TRBV5-6 and TRBJ1-2; 9 bases are a match to TRBD1. V shed 2 bases, J shed 7 bases, and the junction held 9 bases outside the gene matches. The germline V gene encodes CDR1 SGHDT and CDR2 YYEEEE. The CDR3 runs 15 residues. In nucleotides, the CDR3 is TGTGCCAGCAGCTTTTGGGGACAGGGCTTATTTGGCTACACCTTC. Translating it yields CASSFWGQGLFGYTF.

This clone was observed a handful of times. The chain joins TRBV10-1 to TRBJ1-2; D is possibly TRBD1 (6 bases). CDR1 is WNHNN, CDR2 SYGVQD, per germline (reference sequence). CDR3 length: 16 residues. Trimming shortened V by 4 bases and J by 1 base, and 16 bases separated the two germline ends. Written as DNA, the CDR3 is TGCGCCAGCAGTGGAAGACAGGCCCCCGTTAACTATGGCTACACCTTC. Protein product: CASSGRQAPVNYGYTF.

The J gene is TRBJ1-2, the V gene TRBV5-4; D call uncertain. V lost 0 bases and J lost 4, with 7 bases in between. The CDR3 covers 13 residues. Looked up from germline, CDR1 is SGHNT and CDR2 is YYREEE (reference sequence). The CDR3 bases are TGTGCCAGCAGCTTGGTCGAGGGCTATGGCTACACCTTC. This sequence encodes CASSLVEGYGYTF.

The chain joins TRBV19 to TRBJ2-7, with 7 bases aligning to TRBD1. Germline V gene sequence: CDR1 LNHDA, CDR2 SQIVND (reference sequence). The CDR3 is 15 residues long. Trimming at V came to 5 bases and at J to 0 bases, leaving 7 bases not matched to a gene. In DNA, the CDR3 is TGTGCCAGTAGTTTTGCCGGGACAGTCTCCTACGAGCAGTACTTC. It translates to CASSFAGTVSYEQYF.

Of note for this clone: The same CDR3 is also encoded by other DNA sequences in this sample. V usage is TRBV27 and J usage is TRBJ1-1; TRBD1 matches 8 bases. The CDR3 consists of 14 residues. Germline V gene sequence: CDR1 MNHEY, CDR2 SMNVEV (reference sequence). The V segment lost 6 bases and the J segment 10 bases; nucleotides outside the gene matches: 13. The CDR3 DNA follows: TGTGCCAGCAGACTAACCTACAGGGGGAATGGAGCTTTCTTT. Protein: CASRLTYRGNGAFF.

The chain is built from TRBV5-1 and TRBJ1-2, with 9 bases lining up with TRBD1. Germline lookup yields CDR1 SGHRS and CDR2 YFSETQ. The ends lost 4 bases at V and 5 bases at J; junction bases unmatched: 6. CDR3 size: 14 residues. CDR3 nucleotides: TGCGCCAGCAGCATTGCCGGGACAGGGTATGGCTACACCTTC. Translation gives CASSIAGTGYGYTF. Supplemented by reference TRBV5-1 and TRBJ1-2, the full variable domain reads KAGVTQTPRYLIKTRGQQVTLSCSPISGHRSVSWYQQTPGQGLQFLFEYFSETQRNKGNFPGRFSGRQFSNSRSEMNVSTLELGDSALYLCASSIAGTGYGYTFGSGTRLTVV.

The V gene is TRBV2, the J gene TRBJ1-4; D is unresolved. Germline V gene sequence: CDR1 SNHLY, CDR2 FYNNEI. CDR3 length equals 19 residues. The V end lost 4 bases, the J end lost 0 bases, and 21 bases lay between the germline ends. The CDR3 nucleotides are TGTGCCAGCAGTGTACGCCCGCCAGCTCTAGTTGCAACTAATGAAAAACTGTTTTTT. Translation gives CASSVRPPALVATNEKLFF.

This clone was observed a few times. The genes are TRBV7-8 and TRBJ2-1; D gene ambiguous. V was clipped by 5 bases and J by 7 bases, with 9 bases between them. CDR3 length: 12 residues. CDR1 SGHVS and CDR2 FQNEAQ come from the germline V gene. CDR3 DNA: TGTGCCAGCAGCCCCGCCAGGAATGAGCAGTTCTTC. This codes for CASSPARNEQFF.

This clone has just a few counts. The chain couples TRBV6-6 to TRBJ2-1; D gene ambiguous. The germline V gene has CDR1 MNHNY and CDR2 SVGAGI (reference sequence). CDR3 length: 14 amino acids. V shed 3 bases and J shed 2 bases, with 8 bases lying between them. CDR3 DNA sequence: TGTGCCAGCAGTTATAGCCGAACCTACAATGAGCAGTTCTTC. Its translation: CASSYSRTYNEQFF.

The rearrangement links TRBV5-5 to TRBJ1-6, with D maybe TRBD1 (6 bases). Germline V gene data show CDR1 as SGHKS and CDR2 as YYEKEE (reference sequence). The CDR3 covers 14 residues. Trimming left V 3 bases short and J 12 bases short, with 16 bases between. In DNA form, the CDR3 reads TGTGCCAGCAGCTCCGGACAGTCCCTCGGACCCCTCCACTTT. Its translation is CASSSGQSLGPLHF.

This clone was observed a single time. The chain employs TRBV6-5 and TRBJ2-7, with 9 bases fitting TRBD1. This CDR3 is 14 amino acids long. The germline gives CDR1 MNHEY, CDR2 SVGAGI. The trim removed 5 bases at V and 4 bases at J, leaving 6 bases unmatched. DNA of the CDR3: TGTGCCAGCAGTCTCGGGACAGGGCGGTACGAGCAGTACTTC. Its translation is CASSLGTGRYEQYF.

The CDR3 region has the DNA TGTGCCAGCAGCTTGCTGGGGGCCAGGCAGTACTTC. This gives the protein CASSLLGARQYF. The chain is built from TRBV11-2 and TRBJ2-7, with D possibly being TRBD1 (6 bases). The CDR3 totals 12 residues. The V end was cut by 3 bases, the J end by 9 bases, with 12 bases between. Germline CDR1 and CDR2: SGHAT and FQNNGV.

As DNA, the CDR3 is TGTGCCAGCAGCCAAGATAGAACAGGGGGTACCTATGGCTACACCTTC. This encodes CASSQDRTGGTYGYTF. The chain recombines TRBV4-2 with TRBJ1-2; TRBD1 aligns across 8 bases. The J segment lost 4 bases and the V segment lost 0 bases, leaving 7 bases of the junction unmatched. CDR1 LGHNA and CDR2 YNFKEQ come from the germline V gene. The CDR3 spans 16 residues.

This chain connects TRBV18 to TRBJ2-5, with TRBD2 identical over 7 bases. V gave up 2 bases and J gave up 4 bases; unmatched junction bases: 4. The CDR3 has 14 residues. Germline CDR1 KGHSH, CDR2 LQKENI. The CDR3 region is CASSPAGERETQYF. As DNA, the CDR3 is TGTGCCAGCTCACCAGCGGGGGAACGAGAGACCCAGTACTTC.

This clone is a singleton in its sample. The rearrangement joins TRBV7-9 to TRBJ1-2; the D gene is possibly TRBD1 (6 bases). Germline-derived CDR1 and CDR2 are SEHNR and FQNEAQ (reference sequence). Trimming removed 5 bases at V and 0 bases at J, with 25 bases between. This CDR3 is built from 19 residues. This chain's CDR3 is CASSAGRKAAGVANYGYTF. The CDR3 coding sequence is TGTGCCAGCAGCGCCGGGAGGAAGGCCGCAGGGGTAGCTAACTATGGCTACACCTTC. Drawing the rest from reference TRBV7-9 and TRBJ1-2, the complete variable domain is DTGVSQNPRHKITKRGQNVTFRCDPISEHNRLYWYRQTLGQGPEFLTYFQNEAQLEKSRLLSDRFSAERPKGSFSTLEIQRTEQGDSAMYLCASSAGRKAAGVANYGYTFGSGTRLTVV.

The genes are TRBV5-1 and TRBJ2-7; 10 nucleotides agree with TRBD1. Losses at the gene ends were 1 base for V and 5 bases for J; bases not matched to a gene: 12. The CDR3 has 17 amino acids. The germline CDR1 and CDR2 sequences are SGHRS and YFSETQ. The CDR3 protein is CASSLSRTGDRGHEQYF. CDR3 DNA sequence: TGCGCCAGCAGCTTGTCACGCACGGGGGACAGGGGCCACGAGCAGTACTTC.

The chain couples TRBV14 to TRBJ1-4; 8 bases are a match to TRBD1. V dropped 4 bases and J dropped 5; count of bases not matched to a gene: 6. Per the germline V gene, CDR1 is SGHDN and CDR2 is FVKESK. CDR3 size: 15 residues. CDR3 loop: CASSRTDRGNEKLFF. The CDR3 DNA reads as TGTGCCAGCAGCCGGACAGACAGGGGAAATGAAAAACTGTTTTTT.

This chain uses TRBV7-9 with TRBJ2-3; 8 bases align to TRBD2. The CDR3 totals 15 residues. The germline CDR1 and CDR2 sequences are SEHNR and FQNEAQ (reference sequence). V lost 4 bases to trimming and J lost 4 bases; unmatched junction nucleotides: 7. The chain's CDR3 is CASSSGAGAADTQYF. In DNA form, the CDR3 reads TGTGCCAGCAGCTCCGGAGCGGGGGCGGCAGATACGCAGTATTTT.

The chain combines TRBV4-1 with TRBJ1-2; D may be TRBD1 (6 bases). Trimming left V 1 base short and J 2 bases short, with 11 bases between. Germline CDR1 and CDR2: MGHRA and YSYEKL. This CDR3 spans 15 amino acids. The CDR3 DNA is TGCGCCAGCAGCCAAGGGGGGGGACAAAACTATGGCTACACCTTC. This encodes CASSQGGGQNYGYTF.

V and J are TRBV29-1 and TRBJ2-7; 10 nucleotides agree with TRBD1. Losses at the gene ends were 6 bases for V and 4 bases for J; bases not matched to a gene: 3. CDR1 is SQVTM, CDR2 ANQGSEA, per germline. This CDR3 contains 12 residues. The CDR3 reads CSVGGQGYEQYF. In DNA, the CDR3 is TGCAGCGTGGGGGGACAGGGGTACGAGCAGTACTTC.